This entry lists 20 T cell receptor beta chains sequenced from one sample in a study of control samples from healthy donors and cancer patients. Generated by immunoSEQ multiplex PCR, the TCRdb table keeps only in-frame clones and is missing some. There are more than 95,000 clones in the sample; 85% to 95% occur only once, and approximately 0.58% lies in the top ten. The sequencing input was PBMCs. The source is a man at least 80 years old with head and neck cancer.

The rearrangement uses TRBV5-1 and TRBJ2-7; 7 bases agree with TRBD2. Unmatched junction bases numbered 10, after V lost 4 bases and J lost 3 bases. Per germline, CDR1 SGHRS and CDR2 YFSETQ. The CDR3 is made up of 15 amino acids. The CDR3 DNA reads as TGCGCCAGCAGCGAAGCGGGATCCCCATACTACGAGCAGTACTTC. Translated: CASSEAGSPYYEQYF.

The gene calls are TRBV10-3 and TRBJ1-1, with D unclear. V lost 9 bases, J lost 0 bases, and 8 bases lay in between. The CDR3 length is 12 residues. Looked up from germline, CDR1 is ENHRY and CDR2 is SYGVKD. CDR3 sequence reads: CAIGRLNTEAFF. Written as DNA, the CDR3 is TGTGCCATTGGACGGCTGAACACTGAAGCTTTCTTT.

The chain employs TRBV30 and TRBJ1-3, with D uncertain. V was trimmed by 0 bases and J by 4 bases, leaving 10 bases between them. The CDR3 totals 14 residues. Per the germline V gene, CDR1 is GTSNPN and CDR2 is SVGIG (reference sequence). The CDR3: CAWSVRGHGNTIYF. For the CDR3, the DNA is TGTGCCTGGAGTGTACGGGGTCACGGAAACACCATATATTTT.

About this clone: The sample holds other DNA sequences that translate to the same CDR3. The V gene is TRBV19, the J gene TRBJ2-3; D uncertain. Trimming removed 3 bases at V and 6 bases at J, with 4 bases between. This CDR3 has 11 amino acids. Germline assignment: CDR1 LNHDA and CDR2 SQIVND (reference sequence). The CDR3 region is CASSIGDTQYF. DNA of the CDR3: TGTGCCAGTAGTATCGGGGATACGCAGTATTTT. The whole variable domain, remainder taken from reference TRBV19 and TRBJ2-3, is DGGITQSPKYLFRKEGQNVTLSCEQNLNHDAMYWYRQDPGQGLRLIYYSQIVNDFQKGDIAEGYSVSREKKESFPLTVTSAQKNPTAFYLCASSIGDTQYFGPGTRLTVL.

The chain joins TRBV4-3 to TRBJ1-5; D unclear. The CDR3 is 13 amino acids. With 0 bases removed from V and 4 bases from J, the gap between germline ends came to 4 bases. The germline V gene has CDR1 LGHNA and CDR2 YSLEER. The CDR3 DNA sequence: TGCGCCAGCAGCCAAGACGTAAATCAGCCCCAGCATTTT. Translating it yields CASSQDVNQPQHF.

This clone was found once. The chain carries TRBV18 and TRBJ2-7, with 7 positions matching TRBD1. The CDR3 is 15 amino acids. J gave up 0 bases and V 3 bases, and 5 bases lay outside the gene matches. CDR1 KGHSH and CDR2 LQKENI come from the germline V gene. Here the CDR3 reads CASSPRQGDSYEQYF. DNA of the CDR3: TGTGCCAGCTCACCGAGGCAGGGGGACTCCTACGAGCAGTACTTC. The complete variable domain, with remaining parts taken from reference TRBV18 and TRBJ2-7, reads NAGVMQNPRHLVRRRGQEARLRCSPMKGHSHVYWYRQLPEEGLKFMVYLQKENIIDESGMPKERFSAEFPKEGPSILRIQQVVRGDSAAYFCASSPRQGDSYEQYFGPGTRLTVT.

V gene TRBV12-3 or TRBV12-4 combines with J gene TRBJ1-3; no reliable D call. This CDR3 is built from 13 residues. Trimming removed 5 bases at V and 0 bases at J, with 5 bases between. The CDR3 loop is CASSTASGNTIYF. For the CDR3, the DNA is TGTGCCAGCAGTACAGCCTCTGGAAACACCATATATTTT.

The chain couples TRBV9 to TRBJ2-5, with unresolved D. V lost 0 bases to trimming and J lost 2 bases, with 11 bases between them. Looked up from germline, CDR1 is SGDLS and CDR2 is YYNGEE. The CDR3 is made up of 15 amino acids. CDR3 sequence reads: CASSVGSGAQETQYF. CDR3 in DNA: TGTGCCAGCAGCGTAGGATCCGGAGCTCAAGAGACCCAGTACTTC. The complete variable domain, with remaining parts taken from reference TRBV9 and TRBJ2-5, reads DSGVTQTPKHLITATGQRVTLRCSPRSGDLSVYWYQQSLDQGLQFLIQYYNGEERAKGNILERFSAQQFPDLHSELNLSSLELGDSALYFCASSVGSGAQETQYFGPGTRLLVL.

The genes are TRBV7-8 and TRBJ2-7; 8 bases align to TRBD1. V lost 7 bases, J lost 0 bases, and 8 bases stayed unmatched. Germline CDR1 and CDR2: SGHVS and FQNEAQ. This CDR3 comprises 15 residues. CDR3 nucleotides: TGTGCCAGCAACTCCCGGGACAGGAGCTCCTACGAGCAGTACTTC. As protein: CASNSRDRSSYEQYF.

This chain connects TRBV6-5 to TRBJ1-2; D remains unclear. This CDR3 has 13 residues. Trimming pared 6 bases from V and 4 bases from J, leaving 12 bases between. From germline, CDR1 is MNHEY and CDR2 SVGAGI. The CDR3 nucleotides read TGTGCCAGCAGGGAGGGAGGAAGCTATGGCTACACCTTC. Amino acid sequence: CASREGGSYGYTF.

The chain carries TRBV19 and TRBJ1-1, with a weak D call TRBD1 (5 bases). This CDR3 is built from 17 residues. The germline V gene has CDR1 LNHDA and CDR2 SQIVND (reference sequence). V was shortened by 3 bases and J by 7 bases, with 24 bases between the two germline ends. The CDR3 coding sequence is TGTGCCAGTAGTATTGGGTCTGGGGGAGCAGGGTTGGGTGAAGCTTTCTTT. Residues: CASSIGSGGAGLGEAFF. The full variable domain, completed using reference TRBV19 and TRBJ1-1, is DGGITQSPKYLFRKEGQNVTLSCEQNLNHDAMYWYRQDPGQGLRLIYYSQIVNDFQKGDIAEGYSVSREKKESFPLTVTSAQKNPTAFYLCASSIGSGGAGLGEAFFGQGTRLTVV.

The gene calls are TRBV6-5 and TRBJ1-6; D gene unclear. The V and J ends lost 0 bases and 5 bases respectively, with 8 bases between them. This CDR3 region has 15 residues. The germline gives CDR1 MNHEY, CDR2 SVGAGI. The CDR3 DNA reads TGTGCCAGCAGTTACTCGACACCCGATAATTCACCCCTCCACTTT. Protein sequence: CASSYSTPDNSPLHF.

This chain joins TRBV4-2 and TRBJ1-2; no clear D gene. Germline values: CDR1 LGHNA, CDR2 YNFKEQ. V was pared by 8 bases and J by 3 bases, with 16 bases between. This CDR3 is built from 14 residues. The CDR3 coding sequence is TGTGCCAGCTCCCGTAGTGTGATTGACTATGGCTACACCTTC. Translated, it gives CASSRSVIDYGYTF.

Here the CDR3 DNA reads TGCGCCAGCAGCTTGTTAGGACTAGCGGGGCACAGCACAGATACGCAGTATTTT. Translating gives CASSLLGLAGHSTDTQYF. V gene TRBV5-1 combines with J gene TRBJ2-3; TRBD2 agrees at 12 bases. In germline, CDR1 is SGHRS, CDR2 YFSETQ. The ends lost 1 base at V and 0 bases at J; junction bases unmatched: 6. The CDR3 is made up of 18 amino acids.

In its sample, this clone was seen once. V gene TRBV12-3 or TRBV12-4 combines with J gene TRBJ1-5; D is ambiguous. CDR3 length equals 12 residues. V lost 4 bases to trimming and J lost 5 bases, with 6 bases between them. The CDR3 coding sequence is TGTGCCAGCAGTTCCGAGTATCAGCCCCAGCATTTT. Translating it yields CASSSEYQPQHF.

The chain joins TRBV7-2 to TRBJ1-2; D call uncertain. Germline CDR1 reads SGHTA; CDR2 reads FQGNSA. V shed 3 bases and J shed 2 bases, with 13 bases lying between them. CDR3 length: 15 amino acids. CDR3 sequence: CASSFGYYTNYGYTF. The CDR3 coding sequence is TGTGCCAGCAGCTTCGGCTACTACACGAACTATGGCTACACCTTC.

The gene calls are TRBV7-6 and TRBJ2-3; TRBD2 matches 10 bases. CDR1 SGHVS and CDR2 FNYEAQ come from the germline V gene. The V gene end was trimmed by 4 bases and the J gene end by 2 bases; junction bases not matched to a gene: 6. CDR3 length: 16 residues. CDR3 nucleotides: TGTGCCAGCAGCTGGGCTAGCGGGAGACACACAGATACGCAGTATTTT. It codes for CASSWASGRHTDTQYF.

This rearrangement joins TRBV7-7 to TRBJ2-7, with TRBD1 as a possible D gene (5 bases). Germline loops: CDR1 SSHAT, CDR2 FNYEAQ (reference sequence). Trimming removed 4 bases from V and 7 bases from J, with 14 bases in between. The CDR3 extends over 13 amino acids. CDR3 DNA: TGTGCCAGCAGCTCAGACAGAGCTCGAGAGCAGTACTTC. This translates into CASSSDRAREQYF.

The chain couples TRBV18 to TRBJ1-1; D not resolved. Germline loops: CDR1 KGHSH, CDR2 LQKENI. Trimming left V 6 bases short and J 4 bases short, with 6 bases between. The CDR3 covers 11 residues. The chain's CDR3 is CASSPLTEAFF. DNA of the CDR3: TGTGCCAGCTCTCCGCTCACTGAAGCTTTCTTT.

This clone has a single count. This chain joins TRBV4-1 and TRBJ2-2, with D possibly matching TRBD1 (6 bases). Germline loops: CDR1 MGHRA, CDR2 YSYEKL. The ends were cut back, 1 base at V and 6 bases at J, with 12 bases in the middle. The CDR3 loop spans 15 amino acids. The DNA of the CDR3 is TGCGCCAGCAGCCAAGCCGACAGGCCCCCCGGGGAGCTGTTTTTT. It specifies CASSQADRPPGELFF.